This entry is about one TCR beta chain. The assay was immunoSEQ multiplex PCR, and TCRdb's table has in-frame clones only and misses some. The repertoire holds more than 75,000 clones, 70% to 85% seen once, with 38% in the top ten. CDR1 and CDR2 from the germline V gene are SGHRS and YFSETQ. Trimming took 5 bases from V and 0 from J, leaving 11 bases between them. CDR3 length: 14 residues. This sample is drawn from a study of control samples from healthy donors and cancer patients. The receptor's source is a man in his sixties or seventies with lung cancer. The rearrangement uses TRBV5-1 and TRBJ1-1; D is unresolved. The specimen sequenced was PBMCs. This CDR3 reads CASSMDWVNTEAFF. The CDR3, as DNA: TGCGCCAGCAGTATGGATTGGGTGAACACTGAAGCTTTCTTT.